These 25 T cell receptor beta chains were all obtained from the same sample, sequenced in a study of control samples from healthy donors and cancer patients. Profiled with immunoSEQ multiplex PCR; TCRdb holds only in-frame clones, not every one. The sample contains fewer than 70,000 clones, 94% of which appear only once. The sequenced material came from blood. These TCRs come from a young man in good health.

V and J are TRBV18 and TRBJ2-7; D remains ambiguous. Trimming stripped 6 bases from V and 0 bases from J, with 6 bases between. From germline, CDR1 is KGHSH and CDR2 LQKENI. The CDR3 consists of 12 residues. The CDR3 sequence is CASSPSSYEQYF. The DNA for the CDR3 is TGTGCCAGCTCCCCTTCCTCCTACGAGCAGTACTTC.

The chain uses TRBV24-1 and TRBJ2-2; D is uncertain. Between the trimmed V and J ends, which lost 6 bases and 3 bases, there was a span of 10 bases. Germline V gene lookup returns CDR1 KGHDR and CDR2 SFDVKD. The length of the CDR3 is 14 residues. The CDR3 sequence: CATSPRDDTGELFF. The CDR3 nucleotides are TGTGCCACCAGTCCAAGAGACGACACCGGGGAGCTGTTTTTT.

About this clone: A junction end diverges from the germline sequence, so it may reflect a read error. The rearrangement uses TRBV5-1 and TRBJ2-7, with D possibly being TRBD1 or TRBD2 (6 bases each). The CDR3 is made up of 15 amino acids. Germline V gene sequence: CDR1 SGHRS, CDR2 YFSETQ. This chain's CDR3 is CASRLGGEEYYEQYF. In nucleotides, the CDR3 is TGCGCCAGCAGATTGGGGGGCGAGGAGTACTACGAGCAGTACTTC.

This rearrangement joins TRBV5-1 to TRBJ2-2; D not resolved. V lost 4 bases, J lost 5 bases, and 9 bases lay in between. CDR3 length: 13 amino acids. Per germline, CDR1 SGHRS and CDR2 YFSETQ. The CDR3 protein is CASSLTDTGELFF. CDR3 nucleotides: TGCGCCAGCAGCCTAACAGATACCGGGGAGCTGTTTTTT. The full variable domain, completed using reference TRBV5-1 and TRBJ2-2, is KAGVTQTPRYLIKTRGQQVTLSCSPISGHRSVSWYQQTPGQGLQFLFEYFSETQRNKGNFPGRFSGRQFSNSRSEMNVSTLELGDSALYLCASSLTDTGELFFGEGSRLTVL.

CDR3 residues: CASSSRTSRAKNIQYF. CDR3 bases: TGTGCCAGTAGTTCCCGTACCTCGAGGGCCAAAAACATTCAGTACTTC. The V call is TRBV19, the J call TRBJ2-4, with D uncertain. The CDR3 is 16 amino acids. The V gene lost 5 bases and the J gene lost 1 base, with 15 bases spanning the gap. In germline, CDR1 is LNHDA, CDR2 SQIVND (reference sequence).

This chain links TRBV29-1 with TRBJ2-1; D is unresolved. Germline lookup yields CDR1 SQVTM and CDR2 ANQGSEA. This CDR3 comprises 12 residues. Trimming stripped 7 bases from V and 6 bases from J, with 13 bases between. CDR3 DNA: TGCAGCGCCAAAACCCCAGTCAATGAGCAGTTCTTC. Encoded protein: CSAKTPVNEQFF.

The rearrangement joins TRBV28 to TRBJ1-1; 10 bases fit TRBD1. J lost 10 bases, V lost 6 bases, and 8 bases had no gene match. Germline lookup yields CDR1 MDHEN and CDR2 SYDVKM. This CDR3 has 13 amino acids. The CDR3 spells CASRERQGARAFF. The CDR3 coding sequence is TGTGCCAGCAGAGAAAGACAGGGGGCGAGAGCTTTCTTT.

The chain combines TRBV2 with TRBJ1-5, with 7 bases fitting TRBD1. CDR1 and CDR2 (germline): SNHLY, FYNNEI. CDR3 length: 14 amino acids. V was pared by 7 bases and J by 6 bases, with 9 bases of the junction left unmatched. The CDR3 bases are TGTGCCAGCACCCCGGACAGGCTCGGTCAGCCCCAGCATTTT. Its protein product is CASTPDRLGQPQHF.

The chain joins TRBV7-2 to TRBJ1-2, with D tentatively TRBD1 (6 bases). Trimming pared 4 bases from V and 3 bases from J, leaving 12 bases between. This CDR3 contains 14 residues. Germline lookup yields CDR1 SGHTA and CDR2 FQGNSA. The CDR3 bases are TGTGCCAGCAGCTCCCGGGACATGGACTATGGCTACACCTTC. Residues: CASSSRDMDYGYTF.

This chain links TRBV7-2 with TRBJ1-2; D gene uncertain. The CDR3 loop spans 15 amino acids. V dropped 0 bases and J dropped 0 bases, with 8 bases sitting between them. CDR1 is SGHTA and CDR2 is FQGNSA in the germline V gene. CDR3 DNA: TGTGCCAGCAGCTTAGCCCCCGCAGCTAACTATGGCTACACCTTC. It is translated as CASSLAPAANYGYTF.

V and J are TRBV27 and TRBJ1-2; D is possibly TRBD1 (6 bases). In germline, CDR1 is MNHEY, CDR2 SMNVEV (reference sequence). V shed 6 bases and J shed 4 bases, with 15 bases lying between them. This CDR3 contains 14 residues. The DNA of the CDR3 is TGTGCCAGCAGCCACAGGGTAGGGACCTATGGCTACACCTTC. Protein: CASSHRVGTYGYTF.

The chain is built from TRBV4-3 and TRBJ2-3; maybe TRBD1 (5 bases). V lost 0 bases and J lost 1, with 11 bases in between. This CDR3 is built from 16 residues. Germline V gives CDR1 LGHNA, CDR2 YSLEER. CDR3 amino acids: CASSQDAGRGTDTQYF. The CDR3 DNA sequence: TGCGCCAGCAGCCAAGATGCAGGGCGAGGCACAGATACGCAGTATTTT.

The chain recombines TRBV4-2 with TRBJ1-2; weak D call: TRBD1 (5 bases). Trimming pared 0 bases from V and 8 bases from J, leaving 13 bases between. The CDR3 totals 14 residues. Germline values: CDR1 LGHNA, CDR2 YNFKEQ. The CDR3 region is CASSQDLRGQGYTF. The CDR3 DNA sequence: TGTGCCAGCAGCCAAGATCTAAGGGGCCAGGGCTACACCTTC.

The genes are TRBV11-2 and TRBJ1-2; D is unclear. The V end was cut by 0 bases, the J end by 2 bases, with 10 bases between. The CDR3 has 15 amino acids. Germline loops: CDR1 SGHAT, CDR2 FQNNGV. The CDR3 DNA sequence: TGTGCCAGCAGCTTAGATGTTGGCGGGAACTATGGCTACACCTTC. Its protein product is CASSLDVGGNYGYTF.

This clone has a handful of counts. The chain links TRBV27 to TRBJ1-5, with 8 nucleotides matching TRBD1. J gave up 6 bases and V 6 bases, and 7 bases lay outside the gene matches. Germline CDR1 is MNHEY and CDR2 is SMNVEV (reference sequence). The CDR3 covers 14 residues. In nucleotides, the CDR3 is TGTGCCAGCAGGGGACAGGCGGCGGGTCAGCCCCAGCATTTT. It codes for CASRGQAAGQPQHF.

J is TRBJ1-2 and V is TRBV28, with unresolved D. This CDR3 region has 14 residues. V gave up 6 bases and J gave up 4 bases, with 15 bases separating them. Per the germline V gene, CDR1 is MDHEN and CDR2 is SYDVKM. The CDR3 protein is CASSYTRRSYGYTF. DNA of the CDR3: TGTGCCAGCAGCTACACGCGGAGATCCTATGGCTACACCTTC.

The DNA of the CDR3 is TGTGCCAGCAGCCTTGACATAAACACTGAAGCTTTCTTT. This translates into CASSLDINTEAFF. The chain combines TRBV6-5 with TRBJ1-1; D call uncertain. Trimming shortened V by 6 bases and J by 2 bases, and 10 bases separated the two germline ends. The length of the CDR3 is 13 residues. CDR1 is MNHEY and CDR2 is SVGAGI in the germline V gene.

The chain carries TRBV7-2 and TRBJ1-5; no clear D. The CDR3 length is 17 residues. CDR1 and CDR2 (germline): SGHTA, FQGNSA. V was clipped by 5 bases and J by 0 bases, with 17 bases between them. Here the CDR3 DNA reads TGTGCCAGCAGCCCATTGAGAGTGAGCTATAGCAATCAGCCCCAGCATTTT. Translating it yields CASSPLRVSYSNQPQHF.

V and J are TRBV29-1 and TRBJ2-2; 8 positions agree with TRBD2. There are 14 residues in the CDR3. CDR1 and CDR2 (germline): SQVTM, ANQGSEA. V trimming: 8 bases; J trimming: 6 bases; junction bases outside the gene matches: 11. The CDR3 sequence is CSFAGGNKAGELFF. The CDR3 DNA follows: TGCAGCTTTGCGGGGGGCAATAAGGCCGGGGAGCTGTTTTTT.

The CDR3 nucleotides read TGTGCCAGCAGTCCCCGGACATATGGCTACACCTTC. This gives the protein CASSPRTYGYTF. This sequence joins TRBV28 and TRBJ1-2, with D possibly matching TRBD1 (5 bases). This CDR3 has 12 amino acids. Trimming pared 5 bases from V and 5 bases from J, leaving 9 bases between. Germline values: CDR1 MDHEN, CDR2 SYDVKM.

This clone was detected only once. The junction differs from germline at one of its ends, possibly a read error. The genes are TRBV5-1 and TRBJ2-3; 8 bases agree with TRBD2. Germline V lookup: CDR1 SGHRS, CDR2 YFSETQ. The CDR3 spans 14 residues. The CDR3 nucleotides read TGCGCCAGCAGCTCACGGGGGGGCACGGATACGCAGTATTTT. As protein: CASSSRGGTDTQYF.

The chain employs TRBV11-3 and TRBJ2-5; TRBD2 might be the D (6 bases). V lost 1 base and J lost 3, with 6 bases in between. CDR1 and CDR2 (germline): SGHNT, YENEEA. CDR3 length: 13 residues. The CDR3 loop is CASSLGGEETQYF. DNA of the CDR3: TGTGCCAGCAGCTTAGGGGGGGAAGAGACCCAGTACTTC.

The CDR3 DNA reads as TGTGCCAGCAGCTTCTTAGCGGGAACCACAGATACGCAGTATTTT. Encoded protein: CASSFLAGTTDTQYF. The chain recombines TRBV3-1 (or the pseudogene TRBV3-2) with TRBJ2-3; 8 bases map to TRBD2. CDR1 is LGHDT, CDR2 YNNKEL, per germline (reference sequence). Losses at the gene ends were 5 bases for V and 2 bases for J; bases not matched to a gene: 6. The CDR3 extends over 15 amino acids.

The chain couples TRBV9 to TRBJ1-4, with 9 bases fitting TRBD1. CDR1 and CDR2 from the germline V gene are SGDLS and YYNGEE. V shed 3 bases and J 8 bases; nucleotides not matched to a gene: 11. The CDR3 has 16 residues. DNA for the CDR3: TGTGCCAGCAGCGCGGGTTTGAGGACAGGGGACGAAAAACTGTTTTTT. Protein product: CASSAGLRTGDEKLFF.

This chain links TRBV6-5 with TRBJ1-3; D is uncertain. The V gene's germline CDR1 is MNHEY and CDR2 SVGAGI. V lost 1 base and J lost 0, with 10 bases in between. The CDR3 is 16 residues long. CDR3 amino acids: CASSYFPRNSGNTIYF. The CDR3 nucleotides read TGTGCCAGCAGTTACTTTCCCAGAAACTCTGGAAACACCATATATTTT.